This TCR beta chain was documented in a study of T cell responses to AZD1222 COVID-19 vaccine. Overall study findings and caveats: Only five to seven AZD1222 recipients were seropositive at baseline. It should be noted that donors were predominantly white British and more often female, and clonal diversity was possibly underestimated. After two AZD1222 doses, spike-specific TCR breadth and depth rose versus day 0.

Sequencing was performed with immunoSEQ multiplex PCR; in TCRdb, only in-frame clones are kept and a portion is missing. Found here are around 140,000 clones, roughly nine tenths of them singletons; the top ten hold about 7.5%. Worth noting for this clone: What it binds is not known.

The germline gives CDR1 LNHDA, CDR2 SQIVND (reference sequence). Between the trimmed V and J ends, which lost 5 bases and 3 bases, there was a span of 17 bases. The CDR3 runs to 15 residues. This material consisted of peripheral blood, taken 28 days after the second dose of the MenACWY control vaccine. This TCR was sampled from an adult who received the MenACWY meningococcal vaccine as a control. The V gene is TRBV19, the J gene TRBJ2-7; no clear D. The DNA for the CDR3 is TGTGCCAGTAGTCCCCAGTGGGCGGCCAGCTACGAGCAGTACTTC. Its protein product is CASSPQWAASYEQYF.